This entry describes one T cell receptor beta chain. Its cognate antigen is unknown. Trimming at V came to 0 bases and at J to 10 bases, leaving 7 bases not matched to a gene. The germline CDR1 and CDR2 sequences are SGHTA and FQGNSA. CDR3 size: 15 residues. This sample stems from a study of cytomegalovirus exposure and HLA in healthy donors. Findings and limits, study-wide: A few V segments could not be told apart, such as TRBV6-2 and TRBV6-3, and were left out. As a later analysis showed, a missense DCLRE1C variant was linked to trimming of TCR beta V- and J-genes. The authors listed around 150 TCR beta chains as cytomegalovirus-associated.

Primers: 60 Vbeta forward and 13 Jbeta reverse. Sequencing used immunoSEQ multiplex PCR; TCRdb keeps in-frame clones, though not all of them. The repertoire holds about 130,000 clones, over 75% seen once, with roughly 1.7% in the top ten. Sequencing was performed on PBMCs. V gene TRBV7-2 combines with J gene TRBJ2-1; 9 bases map to TRBD2. The clonotype was recovered from a boy aged 10-17 years in good health and CMV-seronegative. As DNA, the CDR3 is TGTGCCAGCAGCTTAGCAGGCGCGGGAGGGCGGGAGCAGTTCTTC. Amino acid sequence: CASSLAGAGGREQFF.